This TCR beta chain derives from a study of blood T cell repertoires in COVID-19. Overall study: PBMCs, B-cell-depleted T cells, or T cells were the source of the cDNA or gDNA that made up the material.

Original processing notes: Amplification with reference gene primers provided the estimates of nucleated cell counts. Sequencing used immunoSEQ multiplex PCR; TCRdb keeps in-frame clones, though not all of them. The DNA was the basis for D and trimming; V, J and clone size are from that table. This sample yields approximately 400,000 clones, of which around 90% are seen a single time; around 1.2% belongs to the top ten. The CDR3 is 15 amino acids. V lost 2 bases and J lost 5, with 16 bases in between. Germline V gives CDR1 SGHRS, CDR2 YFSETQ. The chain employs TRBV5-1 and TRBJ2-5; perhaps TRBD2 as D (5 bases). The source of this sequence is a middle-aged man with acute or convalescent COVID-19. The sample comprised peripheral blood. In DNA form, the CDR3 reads TGCGCCAGCAGCTTCGGGTGGGGAGAAGTGGAGACCCAGTACTTC. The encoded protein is CASSFGWGEVETQYF.